This T cell receptor beta chain came from a study of cytomegalovirus exposure and HLA in healthy donors (TCRdb year 2017). General notes on the study: In an earlier analysis of about 560 of the donors, 250 to 350 Gb of sequence data and 90 million to 120 million unique TCR beta sequences from about 179 million T cells were reported. An early release covering over 500 HLA-typed donors comprised around 300 gigabases of sequencing data and roughly 85 million unique TCR sequences. Of the roughly 400 genotyped donors, around 81% fell in the genetic ancestry cluster associated with self-reported Caucasian donors. The aim of the study was to test whether cataloging public T cell receptors could identify signatures of past pathogen exposure. The T cell repertoires of roughly 660 subjects were profiled by immunosequencing and related to cytomegalovirus serostatus. Besides the first cohort of about 730 subjects, a separate validation cohort made up of some 110 different subjects was used. To predict cytomegalovirus infection status, the study brought together high-throughput TCR immunosequencing, statistical association of individual TCRs with disease status, and machine learning. To study patterns of TCR occurrence, a later analysis re-analyzed previously published TCR beta repertoires from hundreds of donors and added high-resolution HLA genotyping. Rather than using new phenotypic data, the later analysis identified candidate immune exposures from TCR beta sequences and from how often those sequences occurred across donors. In an earlier analysis of several hundred of the donors, high-throughput TCR beta sequencing was used to judge whether each TCR beta V gene segment behaved as functional or pseudogenic. Alongside the repertoire data, information on donor age, sex, ethnicity and CMV serostatus was compiled. Genome-wide SNP genotypes for about 55% of the roughly 670 donors were used in a later genetic analysis, which treated that subset as a discovery cohort. All discovery cohort repertoires had been generated on a single sequencing platform. HLA typing included class I and class II loci at four-digit resolution. Typing coverage varied by locus: about 620-630 donors for A, B, C, DRB1 and DQB1; approximately 500 for DQA1; nearly 610 for DPA1; approximately 490 for DPB1. Because of strong linkage in the cohort, 4 to 6 DR-DQ haplotypes were treated as single units for association and clustering. Among about 390 genotyped donors of the cohort, an average of roughly 240,000 unique TCR beta nucleotide sequences were sequenced per donor, about a sixth of them non-productive.

In total, roughly 710 healthy bone marrow donors made up the cohort. At the time of sampling, all cohort members were nominally healthy, though unrecorded immune exposures were likely present. The donor was CMV seronegative and was included in the group of hundreds of seronegative cohort members. A peripheral blood sample was provided by each donor, and peripheral blood mononuclear cells were used for TCR beta sequencing. Genomic DNA extraction from the blood cell samples was performed with the Qiagen DNeasy Blood Extraction Kit. The cysteine opens and the phenylalanine closes a CDR3 of 17 amino acids. This entry keeps only the CDR3 DNA: 51 bases, framed from base 1. The germline V gene specifies SGHTA as CDR1 and FQGNSA as CDR2. Trimming removed 3 bases from V and 8 bases from J; the gene matches leave 16 bases unexplained. Preparation of the library involved the immunoSEQ multiplex PCR assay. For the multiplex PCR, a mixture combining 60 forward primers for TCR Vbeta segments and 13 reverse primers for TCR Jbeta segments was used. Amplification of the CDR3 region of rearranged TCR beta genes was performed with a multiplex PCR assay on genomic DNA. The Illumina HiSeq System was used to sequence the amplified TCR beta libraries as 87-base-pair reads. The study's own analysis went as follows. In a later analysis, approximately 74 million unique TCR beta chains were counted across the 650 to 700 repertoires, and approximately 11 million of these chains were shared by at least two donors. Raw reads were error-corrected and collapsed into unique sequences with a nearest-neighbor algorithm that merged closely related sequences to remove PCR and sequencing errors. V, D and J gene segments were assigned by aligning CDR3 sequences to IMGT reference sequences. For a sequence to be retained, a match of at least six nucleotides was required to both a V gene segment and a J gene segment. Rearrangements were classified as productive when the CDR3 lacked stop codons and remained in frame with V and J, and all other rearrangements were classified as non-productive. CDR3 was defined according to IMGT convention as the region running from the second conserved V-encoded cysteine to the conserved J-encoded phenylalanine. Sequences without an unambiguous match to a single V gene segment were excluded from the earlier analysis of 450 to 750 of the donors. In an earlier analysis of 450 to 750 of the donors, a V segment was called functional when productive rearrangements were above 56.7%, and segregating when the standard deviation between donors exceeded 5%. A statistical classification framework was developed to diagnose cytomegalovirus status using the catalog of TCR beta chain sequences. In a later analysis, TCR nucleotide sequences were compared against IMGT/GENE-DB human TR gene sequences so that V and J genes could be assigned. The TCRdist pipeline was used in a later analysis to assign CDR3 sequences and most-parsimonious VDJ recombination scenarios. In a later analysis, each TCR beta chain was defined by its CDR3 amino acid sequence together with its V-gene family, and reads lacking a unique V-gene family were excluded. As a way to deal with suspected cross-contamination and a sequencing artifact, a later analysis dropped approximately 570 nucleotide sequences that were highly shared and had low generation probability. A later analysis calculated a clonal expansion index for each public chain from normalized within-repertoire ranks of inferred template counts. In a later analysis, generation probabilities were computed with a VDJ recombination model fitted to out-of-frame rearrangements, and the resulting probabilities were checked against IGoR. In a later analysis, TCR-TCR, TCR-HLA and TCR-CMV co-occurrence was scored with hypergeometric tests, and a repertoire-size bias correction was applied to TCR pairs. False discovery rates were estimated in a later analysis by permuting HLA or CMV assignments 20 times. In a later analysis, co-occurring TCRs were grouped using DBSCAN, with TCRdist sequence similarity added in when clustering inside HLA-allele-positive subsets. Repertoires with fewer than 30,000 or more than 120,000 public chains were left out of co-occurrence clustering, as were several repertoires with anomalous nucleotide sharing. As stored in TCRdb, this immuneACCESS dataset retains in-frame rearrangements with V and J assigned. A fraction of the clones does not appear; measured against another copy, unresolved V genes explain less than half of the discrepancy, and the remainder lacks a known reason. Clone size and the V and J calls come from that table; the DNA yielded D and trimming. This sample holds 100,000 to 150,000 clones; roughly 80% were observed only once. Clones ranked in the top ten supply less than 2.5% of the sample.

As concerns this clone: Its antigen remains unidentified. No quality values exist for individual bases; no much larger clone is one base distant.

The research as a whole found: Linkage disequilibrium might explain the correlated functional status among segregating V segments, but an unknown experimental factor could not be excluded. Because counts were too low, some 16 rarely observed V segments, including chromosome 9 orphons, were excluded from the earlier analysis of several hundred of the donors. While some public TCRs were present in many individuals, most TCR sequences turned up only very rarely across donors. The authors suggested that the approach could potentially be generalized to other disease states and immunological phenotypes. In a later genetic analysis, a missense DCLRE1C variant was associated with V-gene and J-gene trimming of TCR beta chains, and the association was replicated in an independent cohort. Several of the top co-occurrence clusters appeared to be linked to parvovirus B19, influenza, CMV and Epstein-Barr virus, according to a later analysis. Presence/absence analyses assumed roughly uniform sequencing depth across donors, an assumption that may not hold. The study gave a list of 150 to 200 TCR beta chains associated with cytomegalovirus. For the cohort, immune exposure information was limited to CMV serostatus. A later analysis found that TCR association rates varied across HLA loci, with DRB1 alleles showing the most associated TCRs and HLA-C alleles the fewest. The classifier was reported to diagnose cytomegalovirus status with high specificity and sensitivity in both the original and validation cohorts. When HLA alleles, especially DR and DQ, strongly co-occurred, TCR associations were difficult to assign to individual alleles. In a later analysis, most CMV-associated TCR beta chains were found to appear HLA-restricted, with HLA associations seemingly driven largely by CMV exposure. Three of the identified cytomegalovirus-associated TCR beta chains were confirmed in vitro to be specific for cytomegalovirus antigens. A cluster of highly shared sequence variants was judged likely to be a technical artifact of the sequencing pipeline. Some IMGT-functional V segments, including TRBV6-2 and TRBV6-3, could not be told apart with the 87-base-pair reads, so those segments were excluded. In an earlier analysis of about 540 of the donors, most TCR beta V segments were observed in productive rearrangements about 87% or about 30% of the time, broadly matching IMGT annotations. In a later analysis, about 16,000 TCR beta sequences were associated with specific HLA alleles at a false discovery rate of 0.05. A further reported finding was that TCR beta sequences accurately predicted the HLA-A and HLA-B alleles for most subjects in the first cohort. This cohort had only TCR beta chains sequenced, and the lack of alpha or paired-chain data limited which features could be detected. In a later analysis, HLA-associated TCR beta chains were found to be more clonally expanded and to have lower generation probabilities than equally common non-associated chains. Because some donors lacked HLA typing at each locus, the association tests relied only on the typed subset. A later genetic analysis reported fewer N-insertions in productive TCRs among donors in an Asian-associated ancestry cluster than the 666-donor mean.

This receptor was obtained from a man aged 25-40 years in good health and CMV-seronegative. This chain joins TRBV7-2 to TRBJ1-2, and TRBD1 matches 9 of the central bases. Sequencing was done on a sample of PBMCs. At the DNA level, the sequence is TGTGCCAGCAGCTTCAGACTCGGACAGGGGAATCTCTGGGGCTACACCTTC. It encodes CASSFRLGQGNLWGYTF.